Listed here is a single T cell receptor beta chain. This sample stems from a study of Ad26.COV2.S vaccination and SARS-CoV-2 variants. Repertoires were generated with immunoSEQ multiplex PCR, while TCRdb's copy carries only in-frame clones and drops some. This table holds hundreds of thousands of clones, 89% found once. Treatment described: 15 to 20 received Ad26.COV2.S at low or high dose, single or two shots; 5 received placebo; per-sample allocation not given. It was on day 63 after the first vaccine or placebo injection that samples were taken. This clonotype was obtained from a person aged 18-65 years who received the Ad26.COV2.S COVID-19 vaccine or a placebo. The sequences come from peripheral blood, collected in a trial of Ad26.COV2.S vaccine versus placebo.

The CDR3 nucleotides are TGTGCCACCAGCAATTTCTCGACAGGTCCGAATTCACCCCTCCACTTT. Translation gives CATSNFSTGPNSPLHF. V is TRBV15 and J is TRBJ1-6, with a possible D match to TRBD1 (6 bases). CDR1 LNHNV and CDR2 YYDKDF come from the germline V gene (reference sequence). The CDR3 contains 16 residues. The V gene lost 4 bases and the J gene lost 7 bases, with 17 bases spanning the gap.